The next 24 T cell receptor beta chains were all read from a single sample in a study of graft-versus-host responses after intestinal transplantation. Measured with immunoSEQ multiplex PCR; TCRdb has only the in-frame clones, and not every one. The sample lists 40,000 or so clones, over 90% occurring once. Sequencing was performed on PBMCs, taken roughly 780 days after intestinal transplantation. The receptors were gathered from a human patient who received an intestinal transplant, so some T cells may come from the graft donor.

V and J are TRBV18 and TRBJ2-7; D call uncertain. Between the trimmed V and J ends, which lost 3 bases and 2 bases, there was a span of 11 bases. The CDR3 has 14 residues. Germline CDR1 is KGHSH and CDR2 is LQKENI. This CDR3 is CASSPPSVAYEQYF. In DNA, the CDR3 is TGTGCCAGCTCACCCCCCTCCGTGGCCTACGAGCAGTACTTC. Drawing the rest from reference TRBV18 and TRBJ2-7, the complete variable domain is NAGVMQNPRHLVRRRGQEARLRCSPMKGHSHVYWYRQLPEEGLKFMVYLQKENIIDESGMPKERFSAEFPKEGPSILRIQQVVRGDSAAYFCASSPPSVAYEQYFGPGTRLTVT.

The rearrangement joins TRBV2 to TRBJ2-4; possible D gene TRBD2, 5 bases. The V gene lost 4 bases and the J gene lost 0 bases, with 7 bases spanning the gap. The CDR3 runs to 14 residues. Germline V CDR1 and CDR2: SNHLY, FYNNEI. DNA for the CDR3: TGTGCCAGCAGTGGAGGGTTAGCCAAAAACATTCAGTACTTC. Residues: CASSGGLAKNIQYF.

This sequence joins TRBV7-9 and TRBJ2-7, with 7 bases that match TRBD2. The CDR3 runs to 15 residues. Germline V gene lookup returns CDR1 SEHNR and CDR2 FQNEAQ (reference sequence). The V gene end was trimmed by 11 bases and the J gene end by 5 bases; junction bases not matched to a gene: 18. The CDR3 reads CAGSPGEGRYDEQYF. DNA of the CDR3: TGTGCCGGATCTCCGGGGGAGGGCCGTTACGACGAGCAGTACTTC.

Concerning this clone: A read error may account for a junction end that differs from germline. The rearrangement joins TRBV7-3 to TRBJ2-7, with D possibly being TRBD1 (6 bases). The CDR3 spans 14 residues. Germline lookup yields CDR1 SGHTA and CDR2 FQGTGA. CDR3 sequence (DNA): TGTGCCAGCAGCATAACAGGGAGCTCCTACGAGCAGTACTTC. Protein: CASSITGSSYEQYF.

This chain joins TRBV7-9 and TRBJ2-3, with 8 bases lining up with TRBD2. The CDR3 runs 17 residues. The V and J ends lost 3 bases and 3 bases, in that order; junction bases with no gene match: 11. Germline V lookup: CDR1 SEHNR, CDR2 FQNEAQ (reference sequence). The CDR3 protein is CASSFDPGTSQTDTQYF. The CDR3 nucleotides are TGTGCCAGCAGCTTCGATCCCGGGACTAGTCAGACAGATACGCAGTATTTT.

The chain recombines TRBV7-2 with TRBJ2-5, with TRBD2 matching over 10 bases. Trimming removed 5 bases from V and 5 bases from J; junction bases left unmatched: 11. The CDR3 runs to 16 residues. CDR1 is SGHTA and CDR2 is FQGNSA in the germline V gene. The CDR3 loop is CASSPEQREGRETQYF. CDR3 bases: TGTGCCAGCAGCCCCGAGCAGCGGGAGGGCCGGGAGACCCAGTACTTC.

The DNA of the CDR3 is TGTGCCAGCAGTTATTCAGAGGTGAATTCACCCCTCCACTTT. Residues: CASSYSEVNSPLHF. V usage is TRBV6-6 and J usage is TRBJ1-6; D is ambiguous. In germline, CDR1 is MNHNY, CDR2 SVGAGI (reference sequence). V was shortened by 3 bases and J by 7 bases, with 10 bases between the two germline ends. CDR3 length: 14 amino acids.

The rearrangement uses TRBV7-9 and TRBJ1-1; D ambiguous. Germline V CDR1 and CDR2: SEHNR, FQNEAQ (reference sequence). The CDR3 has 14 residues. Trimming took off 5 bases at V and 1 base at J, with 11 bases between the two ends. The CDR3 loop is CASSPMSSNTEAFF. In nucleotides, the CDR3 is TGTGCCAGCAGCCCGATGTCCTCGAACACTGAAGCTTTCTTT.

The chain has TRBV7-2 and TRBJ2-2; weak D call: TRBD2 (6 bases). The CDR3 is 15 amino acids. In germline, CDR1 is SGHTA, CDR2 FQGNSA. The V end lost 3 bases, the J end lost 8 bases, and 16 bases lay between the germline ends. The CDR3 coding sequence is TGTGCCAGCAGCTTTGCCGAGACTAGTCGTGGGGAGCTGTTTTTT. Translating gives CASSFAETSRGELFF.

V and J are TRBV28 and TRBJ1-1; D is unresolved. Germline V gene sequence: CDR1 MDHEN, CDR2 SYDVKM. The ends were cut back, 1 base at V and 4 bases at J, with 4 bases in the middle. The CDR3 runs to 12 residues. CDR3: CASSLLTTEAFF. For the CDR3, the DNA is TGTGCCAGCAGTTTATTGACCACTGAAGCTTTCTTT.

The rearrangement joins TRBV5-4 to TRBJ1-1; a weak D match, TRBD1 (6 bases). Trimming pared 0 bases from V and 1 base from J, leaving 13 bases between. Germline V CDR1 and CDR2: SGHNT, YYREEE (reference sequence). The length of the CDR3 is 16 residues. The chain's CDR3 is CASSLGGTQGNTEAFF. The DNA of the CDR3 is TGTGCCAGCAGCTTGGGGGGAACACAGGGGAACACTGAAGCTTTCTTT.

The chain uses TRBV5-1 and TRBJ1-4; 7 bases match TRBD1. V shed 3 bases and J 6 bases; nucleotides not matched to a gene: 8. Germline CDR1 and CDR2: SGHRS and YFSETQ. The CDR3 covers 15 residues. DNA for the CDR3: TGCGCCAGCAGCTGGGGGGACAGAGTTGATGAAAAACTGTTTTTT. It specifies CASSWGDRVDEKLFF.

This sequence joins TRBV28 and TRBJ1-1; D uncertain. Trimming removed 5 bases from V and 11 bases from J, with 18 bases in between. The germline V gene has CDR1 MDHEN and CDR2 SYDVKM. This CDR3 contains 13 residues. The CDR3 bases are TGTGCCAGCAGTCCGTATTCCGGGATTCTTGCTTTCTTT. Protein sequence: CASSPYSGILAFF.

This clone has more than one count but fewer than ten. The chain has TRBV4-1 and TRBJ1-5, with unresolved D. Trimming shortened V by 1 base and J by 3 bases, and 10 bases separated the two germline ends. Germline-derived CDR1 and CDR2 are MGHRA and YSYEKL. The CDR3 runs 15 residues. The CDR3 loop is CASSQGAFPNQPQHF. Here the CDR3 DNA reads TGCGCCAGCAGCCAAGGTGCATTTCCCAATCAGCCCCAGCATTTT.

J is TRBJ2-7 and V is TRBV14; D could derive from TRBD1 or TRBD2 (5 bases each). V lost 5 bases and J lost 7, with 21 bases in between. Germline V gene sequence: CDR1 SGHDN, CDR2 FVKESK. This CDR3 has 15 amino acids. The CDR3 reads CASSGHGTFRREQYF. The CDR3 nucleotides are TGTGCCAGCAGCGGACACGGGACCTTCCGAAGGGAGCAGTACTTC. Looking up the rest from reference TRBV14 and TRBJ2-7 gives the full variable domain: EAGVTQFPSHSVIEKGQTVTLRCDPISGHDNLYWYRRVMGKEIKFLLHFVKESKQDESGMPNNRFLAERTGGTYSTLKVQPAELEDSGVYFCASSGHGTFRREQYFGPGTRLTVT.

This chain links TRBV5-4 with TRBJ1-3, with D hard to call. The germline V gene encodes CDR1 SGHNT and CDR2 YYREEE (reference sequence). Trimming removed 5 bases at V and 2 bases at J, with 5 bases between. The CDR3 has 12 amino acids. The CDR3 DNA sequence: TGTGCCAGCAGTTCCCCTGGAAACACCATATATTTT. This sequence encodes CASSSPGNTIYF.

V and J are TRBV25-1 and TRBJ2-5, with 8 bases matching TRBD2. Per the germline V gene, CDR1 is MGHDK and CDR2 is SYGVNS. The CDR3 has 13 amino acids. V lost 5 bases, J lost 5 bases, and 4 bases stayed unmatched. CDR3 in amino acids: CASSPAGAETQYF. In nucleotides, the CDR3 is TGTGCCAGCAGTCCAGCGGGGGCGGAGACCCAGTACTTC.

The chain recombines TRBV7-2 with TRBJ1-2, with a possible D match to TRBD1 (6 bases). Trimming shortened V by 2 bases and J by 6 bases, and 22 bases separated the two germline ends. From germline, CDR1 is SGHTA and CDR2 FQGNSA. CDR3 length equals 17 residues. CDR3 nucleotides: TGTGCCAGCAGCTTAAGGCTGTGTTTTGGGGGGCCGAATGGCTACACCTTC. Translation gives CASSLRLCFGGPNGYTF. Combining the CDR3 with reference TRBV7-2 and TRBJ1-2 gives the whole variable domain GAGVSQSPSNKVTEKGKDVELRCDPISGHTALYWYRQSLGQGLEFLIYFQGNSAPDKSGLPSDRFSAERTGGSVSTLTIQRTQQEDSAVYLCASSLRLCFGGPNGYTFGSGTRLTVV.

This clone was observed once. This chain connects TRBV9 to TRBJ2-1; 9 nucleotides match TRBD1. The ends lost 5 bases at V and 6 bases at J; junction bases unmatched: 9. CDR3 size: 15 residues. Germline V gives CDR1 SGDLS, CDR2 YYNGEE. CDR3 sequence (DNA): TGTGCCAGCAGAGACGGACAGGGGCGCTCCAATGAGCAGTTCTTC. Translating it yields CASRDGQGRSNEQFF.

This chain joins TRBV2 and TRBJ2-1; D is possibly TRBD1 (5 bases). Per the germline V gene, CDR1 is SNHLY and CDR2 is FYNNEI. CDR3 size: 13 residues. Trimming took off 4 bases at V and 5 bases at J, with 9 bases between the two ends. In DNA, the CDR3 is TGTGCCAGCAGTGTCCAGGGCGACAATGAGCAGTTCTTC. This sequence encodes CASSVQGDNEQFF.

V usage is TRBV6-5 and J usage is TRBJ2-7; D assignment may be TRBD1 or TRBD2 (5 bases each). CDR3 length: 12 residues. Germline CDR1 is MNHEY and CDR2 is SVGAGI. The ends were cut back, 5 bases at V and 4 bases at J, with 9 bases in the middle. This CDR3 is CASSAEGYEQYF. The CDR3, as DNA: TGTGCCAGCAGTGCTGAGGGGTACGAGCAGTACTTC.

About this clone itself: This same CDR3 is encoded by further DNA sequences in the sample. This chain links TRBV5-1 with TRBJ2-1; D ambiguous. V was clipped by 2 bases and J by 5 bases, with 2 bases between them. Germline CDR1 and CDR2: SGHRS and YFSETQ. The CDR3 extends over 11 amino acids. CDR3 bases: TGCGCCAGCAGCTTTGACAATGAGCAGTTCTTC. Protein: CASSFDNEQFF.

CDR3 nucleotides: TGTGCCAGCAGCCCGAGGCAGGGGATCAATGAGCAGTTCTTC. The encoded protein is CASSPRQGINEQFF. The chain carries TRBV6-4 and TRBJ2-1, with a tentative D call TRBD1 (6 bases). V lost 6 bases to trimming and J lost 6 bases, with 15 bases between them. The germline V gene encodes CDR1 MRHNA and CDR2 SNTAGT. The CDR3 runs 14 residues.

The CDR3 DNA reads TGCGCCAGCAGCGAGAACCCGCAGCAAGAGACCCAGTACTTC. Translating gives CASSENPQQETQYF. This chain links TRBV5-1 with TRBJ2-5; D gene unclear. The CDR3 is 14 amino acids. Between the trimmed V and J ends, which lost 4 bases and 2 bases, there was a span of 12 bases. The germline CDR1 and CDR2 sequences are SGHRS and YFSETQ. The full variable domain, completed using reference TRBV5-1 and TRBJ2-5, is KAGVTQTPRYLIKTRGQQVTLSCSPISGHRSVSWYQQTPGQGLQFLFEYFSETQRNKGNFPGRFSGRQFSNSRSEMNVSTLELGDSALYLCASSENPQQETQYFGPGTRLLVL.